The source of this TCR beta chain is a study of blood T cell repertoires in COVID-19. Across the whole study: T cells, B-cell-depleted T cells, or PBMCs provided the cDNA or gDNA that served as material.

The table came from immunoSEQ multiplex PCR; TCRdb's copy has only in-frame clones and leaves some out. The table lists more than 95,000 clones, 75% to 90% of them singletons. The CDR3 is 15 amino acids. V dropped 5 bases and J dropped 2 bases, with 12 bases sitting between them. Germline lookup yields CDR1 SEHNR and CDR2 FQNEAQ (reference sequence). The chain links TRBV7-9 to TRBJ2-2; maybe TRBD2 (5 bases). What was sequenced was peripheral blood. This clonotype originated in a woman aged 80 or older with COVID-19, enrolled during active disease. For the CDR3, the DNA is TGTGCCAGCAGCCCATGGACTGAAAACACCGGGGAGCTGTTTTTT. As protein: CASSPWTENTGELFF.